The 5 T cell receptor beta chains listed next were all sequenced from one sample in a study of blood T cell repertoires in COVID-19. Sequenced by immunoSEQ multiplex PCR; TCRdb stores in-frame clones only, minus some. Found here are about 80,000 clones, over 75% of them singletons; the top ten hold about an eighth. The sequenced material came from peripheral blood. The receptor source for this set is a man aged 80 or over with acute or convalescent COVID-19.

This clone was recorded a few times. The chain recombines TRBV7-9 with TRBJ1-1, with D possibly TRBD1 on 6 matching bases. Germline V lookup: CDR1 SEHNR, CDR2 FQNEAQ (reference sequence). Trimming left V 5 bases short and J 0 bases short, with 10 bases between. This CDR3 region has 14 residues. The CDR3 nucleotides read TGTGCCAGCAGCCAAGACAGGTTGAACACTGAAGCTTTCTTT. Amino acid sequence: CASSQDRLNTEAFF.

This clone came up many times. The chain joins TRBV19 to TRBJ1-1; tentatively, D is TRBD1 (6 bases). The V gene's germline CDR1 is LNHDA and CDR2 SQIVND (reference sequence). The CDR3 contains 16 residues. V was cut by 5 bases and J by 0 bases, with 16 bases left in between. This chain's CDR3 is CASSPKVRQVNTEAFF. The DNA of the CDR3 is TGTGCCAGTAGTCCAAAGGTGAGACAGGTGAACACTGAAGCTTTCTTT.

This chain connects TRBV30 to TRBJ1-2; D is unresolved. With 2 bases removed from V and 8 bases from J, the gap between germline ends came to 21 bases. Looked up from germline, CDR1 is GTSNPN and CDR2 is SVGIG (reference sequence). The CDR3 spans 15 residues. This CDR3 is CAWSPMTGFTGGYTF. CDR3 coding DNA: TGTGCCTGGAGTCCGATGACCGGATTCACCGGGGGCTACACCTTC.

This sequence joins TRBV5-4 and TRBJ2-7, with 9 bases that match TRBD1. J gave up 2 bases and V 2 bases, and 5 bases lay outside the gene matches. Germline V CDR1 and CDR2: SGHNT, YYREEE (reference sequence). The CDR3 loop spans 15 amino acids. The CDR3 sequence is CASSLGRDRAYEQYF. The CDR3 DNA reads TGTGCCAGCAGCTTAGGACGGGACAGGGCCTACGAGCAGTACTTC.

The chain uses TRBV4-1 and TRBJ1-1, with unresolved D. The CDR3 totals 16 residues. V lost 1 base and J 1 base, leaving 13 bases between the germline ends. From germline, CDR1 is MGHRA and CDR2 YSYEKL. Written as DNA, the CDR3 is TGCGCCAGCAGCCAAGTTGCTATGTCCCGGAACACTGAAGCTTTCTTT. It encodes CASSQVAMSRNTEAFF.